This T cell receptor (beta chain) appears in the sequencing data of a study of blood T cells in healthy people across ages (dated by TCRdb to 2015 to 2017). With regard to the full study: Template switching captured roughly one uniquely barcoded TCR beta cDNA molecule per two T cells in model experiments. The study measured age-related changes in TCR beta repertoire diversity using deep sequencing normalized with unique cDNA molecular identifiers. Donors were grouped into four age groups: young (average about 15 years), middle-aged (39), aged (about 59) and long-lived (just over 80). To avoid experimental bias, donors of different ages were spread randomly across the sequencing lanes. For two donors (one aged 18 to 29 and one aged 80 or older), the study analyzed two additional independent replicas of 1 million unique cDNA reads from the same blood draw. The full study reports these points: Total diversity estimates from one million sequenced T cells were considered lower bounds and underestimates. Observed TCR beta diversity correlated strongly with the percentage of naive T cells measured by flow cytometry. Because profiling used bulk unsorted PBMCs, naive and antigen-experienced compartments could not be compared conclusively. Compared with the aged group, the long-lived group had more naive CD4+ T cells, fewer expanded clones and increased TCR diversity, a pattern suggesting age selection. Observed TCR beta diversity per million T cells fell roughly linearly with age, and a significant reduction was already apparent by age around 36. The CMV infection status of donors was not known, potentially confounding age-related changes in expanded clonotypes.

Library generation was performed with 5' RACE. The run used an Illumina HiSeq 2500. The second PCR ran for roughly 7 to 12 cycles and used a J-beta primer mix along with a sample-barcoded 5' primer. A unique molecular identifier was introduced onto each TCR beta cDNA molecule by a template-switch 5' adaptor carrying 12 random nucleotides. Each sample yielded at least 2.5 million CDR3-containing paired-end reads. The Mint cDNA synthesis kit, primed by a TRBC-specific oligonucleotide, was used to synthesize first-strand cDNA from all RNA. Following uracil-DNA glycosylase treatment, a first 18-cycle PCR with universal primers M1SS and BC2_uni_R was performed on all cDNA. The authors' pipeline ran thus. For normalization, 1 million high-quality reads were randomly selected from each sample, with every read carrying a distinct molecular identifier. Instead of being binned into consensus sequences, reads with shared molecular identifiers were discarded. MiTCR, set to a Q25 quality threshold and the strictest error-elimination algorithm, was used for CDR3 identification, clonotype clustering and error correction. A nonparametric unseen species model with Euler transformation was used to estimate a lower bound on total TCR beta diversity. Using fastp at Q25 and MiXCR, TCRdb reprocessed the public reads and kept productive beta chains. Rows merge per CDR3 protein into single entries with the most common DNA and genes. The V and J calls come from TCRdb's annotation, not from the publication. The sample table lists about 580,000 distinct CDR3 sequences, roughly 48% of them with a count of one. The top ten clonotypes cover 20% to 25% of the sample.

Compared with germline, V lacks 6 bases and J lacks 8 bases; bases without a gene match: 6. Its CDR3 holds 14 amino acids, cysteine through phenylalanine. Only the CDR3 DNA is retained, 42 bases long and in frame from the first base. The approximately 40 donors, aged about 6 to 95 years, were systemically healthy Caucasian individuals from Russia. Each donor gave ten milliliters of peripheral blood, drawn into EDTA-treated Vacutainer tubes. Ficoll-Paque density-gradient centrifugation was used to isolate PBMCs, with at least 6 million obtained per sample. Trizol reagent was used to extract total RNA from PBMCs, with at least 5.5 micrograms per sample. For every donor, flow cytometry on a PBMC aliquot measured the percentage of naive CD45RAhigh/CD27high T cells. This clonotype has more than one count but fewer than ten. The antigen it recognizes is unknown. Within one base of it there is no much larger clone, and no base qualities were kept.

The TCR originated in a man older than 75 in good health. The sequencing input was blood. Recombination connected TRBV12-3 or TRBV12-4 to TRBJ2-4, and 11 junction bases match TRBD1. CDR3 region: CASSGQGAWDIQYF. The bases read TGTGCCAGCAGCGGACAGGGGGCGTGGGACATTCAGTACTTC.